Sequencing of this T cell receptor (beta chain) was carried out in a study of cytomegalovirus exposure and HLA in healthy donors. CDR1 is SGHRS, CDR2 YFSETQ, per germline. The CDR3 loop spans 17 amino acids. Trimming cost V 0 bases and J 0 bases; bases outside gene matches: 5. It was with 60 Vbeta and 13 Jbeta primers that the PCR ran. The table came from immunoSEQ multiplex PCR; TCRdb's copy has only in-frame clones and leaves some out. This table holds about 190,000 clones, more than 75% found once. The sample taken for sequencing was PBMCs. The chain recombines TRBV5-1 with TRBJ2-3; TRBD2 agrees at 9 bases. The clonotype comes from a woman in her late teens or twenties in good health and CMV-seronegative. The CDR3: CASSLVASGTSTDTQYF. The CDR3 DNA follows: TGCGCCAGCAGCTTGGTGGCTAGCGGGACTAGCACAGATACGCAGTATTTT.